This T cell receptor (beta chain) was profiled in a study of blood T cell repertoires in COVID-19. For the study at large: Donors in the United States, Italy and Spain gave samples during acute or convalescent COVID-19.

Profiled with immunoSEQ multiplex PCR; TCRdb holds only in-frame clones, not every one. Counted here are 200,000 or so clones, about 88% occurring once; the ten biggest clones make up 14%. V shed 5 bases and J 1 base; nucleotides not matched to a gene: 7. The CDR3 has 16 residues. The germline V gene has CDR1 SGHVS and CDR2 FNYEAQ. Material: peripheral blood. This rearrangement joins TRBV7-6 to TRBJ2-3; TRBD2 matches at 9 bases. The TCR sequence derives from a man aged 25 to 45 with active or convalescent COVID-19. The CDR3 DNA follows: TGTGCCAGCAGCCCAGGACTAGCGTCGGGCACAGATACGCAGTATTTT. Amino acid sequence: CASSPGLASGTDTQYF.